These 26 T cell receptor beta chains came from one sample sequenced in a study of shared clonotypes between healthy human individuals. TCRdb's copy holds only in-frame clones and misses some; the assay was immunoSEQ multiplex PCR. The sample yields over a million clones, approximately 80% seen once. The specimen sequenced was memory CD4+ T cells from PBMCs. The subset: CD45RA-negative fraction. These receptors all come from a man aged 18 to 29 in good health. Some clones in this sample may be carry-over from other donors' samples.

The chain joins TRBV12-5 to TRBJ1-2; no clear D gene. Trimming pared 0 bases from V and 1 base from J, leaving 12 bases between. Germline CDR1 and CDR2: LGHNT and FRNRAP. The CDR3 runs to 16 residues. The CDR3 bases are TGTGCTAGTGGTTTGGTAGACGGAGTAGTTAACTATGGCTACACCTTC. Translation gives CASGLVDGVVNYGYTF. Using reference TRBV12-5 and TRBJ1-2 for the parts outside the CDR3, the full variable domain is DARVTQTPRHKVTEMGQEVTMRCQPILGHNTVFWYRQTMMQGLELLAYFRNRAPLDDSGMPKDRFSAEMPDATLATLKIQPSEPRDSAVYFCASGLVDGVVNYGYTFGSGTRLTVV.

The V and J genes are TRBV10-2 and TRBJ2-2; D gene unclear. The germline V and J ends were trimmed by 5 bases and 6 bases, with 4 bases remaining between them. The germline V gene has CDR1 WSHSY and CDR2 SAAADI. This CDR3 region has 11 residues. The CDR3 loop reads CASSSAGELFF. The CDR3 region has the DNA TGCGCCAGCAGTAGCGCCGGGGAGCTGTTTTTT.

Comments on this clone: This same CDR3 is encoded by further DNA sequences in the sample. The CDR3 nucleotides are TGTGCCAGCAGCTTAGAGGTCAATCAGCCCCAGCATTTT. Translated: CASSLEVNQPQHF. The chain has TRBV7-3 and TRBJ1-5; D uncertain. Per germline, CDR1 SGHTA and CDR2 FQGTGA. Trimming took 2 bases from V and 3 from J, leaving 5 bases between them. The CDR3 covers 13 residues.

Of note for this clone: A single base separates this from a much larger clone, so it may be a read error. The identical CDR3 is also encoded by other nucleotide sequences in the sample. The V call is TRBV2, the J call TRBJ1-5; 8 bases fit TRBD1. The V gene's germline CDR1 is SNHLY and CDR2 FYNNEI. Germline trimming cut 5 bases from V and 6 bases from J; bases unmatched to any gene: 6. The length of the CDR3 is 14 residues. Here the CDR3 DNA reads TGTGCCAGCAGTTTGGGGACAGGAAGTCAGCCCCAGCATTTT. The encoded protein is CASSLGTGSQPQHF.

V is TRBV2 and J is TRBJ2-7; D perhaps matches TRBD2 (5 bases). Between the trimmed V and J ends, which lost 5 bases and 2 bases, there was a span of 28 bases. CDR1 and CDR2 from the germline V gene are SNHLY and FYNNEI. This CDR3 region has 19 residues. The CDR3 sequence is CASSSAPTGVSTLPYEQYF. The CDR3 bases are TGTGCCAGCAGTTCCGCTCCGACCGGGGTTTCGACACTACCCTACGAGCAGTACTTC.

A remark on this clone: Other DNA sequences within the sample encode an identical CDR3. This chain uses TRBV2 with TRBJ2-5, with 7 nucleotides matching TRBD1. CDR1 is SNHLY and CDR2 is FYNNEI in the germline V gene. This CDR3 region has 13 residues. The J segment lost 4 bases and the V segment lost 6 bases, leaving 5 bases of the junction unmatched. DNA for the CDR3: TGTGCCAGCAGCCTACAGGGGCGAGAGACCCAGTACTTC. It codes for CASSLQGRETQYF.

The CDR3 DNA sequence: TGTGCCAGCAGCTTAGCGGCCGACAGGGGGAACACTGAAGCTTTCTTT. Protein sequence: CASSLAADRGNTEAFF. The V call is TRBV7-2, the J call TRBJ1-1; 8 positions agree with TRBD1. Trimming at V came to 0 bases and at J to 1 base, leaving 4 bases not matched to a gene. This CDR3 is built from 16 residues. Germline CDR1 SGHTA, CDR2 FQGNSA.

This clone was seen more than once but under ten times. The chain recombines TRBV6-1 with TRBJ2-7, with D unresolved. Looked up from germline, CDR1 is MNHNS and CDR2 is SASEGT. The V end was cut by 6 bases, the J end by 3 bases, with 9 bases between. The CDR3 has 12 residues. The CDR3 DNA is TGTGCCAGCAGCGAGTCTTTCTACGAGCAGTACTTC. Translated: CASSESFYEQYF.

The CDR3 nucleotides are TGCGCCAGCAGCATAGGACAGGAGCAGTACTTC. Translating it yields CASSIGQEQYF. The gene calls are TRBV5-1 and TRBJ2-5; 7 bases map to TRBD1. The junction had 5 bases not matched to a gene; V was cut back by 4 bases and J by 11 bases. Germline values: CDR1 SGHRS, CDR2 YFSETQ. CDR3 length equals 11 residues.

The V and J genes are TRBV6-1 and TRBJ2-1; 7 positions agree with TRBD2. This CDR3 region has 15 residues. CDR1 MNHNS and CDR2 SASEGT come from the germline V gene. J was trimmed by 9 bases and V by 3 bases; bases with no gene match: 11. The chain's CDR3 is CASSERTGPGGEQFF. The DNA of the CDR3 is TGTGCCAGCAGTGAGCGGACGGGCCCGGGGGGTGAGCAGTTCTTC.

This rearrangement joins TRBV7-6 to TRBJ2-1; no reliable D call. This CDR3 spans 13 amino acids. CDR1 is SGHVS, CDR2 FNYEAQ, per germline. V lost 2 bases, J lost 4 bases, and 6 bases lay in between. The chain's CDR3 is CASSLRLYNEQFF. The CDR3 nucleotides read TGTGCCAGCAGCTTACGGTTGTACAATGAGCAGTTCTTC.

This chain joins TRBV19 and TRBJ1-2, with D possibly being TRBD1 (5 bases). Germline lookup yields CDR1 LNHDA and CDR2 SQIVND (reference sequence). Trimming pared 3 bases from V and 8 bases from J, leaving 22 bases between. The CDR3 length is 16 residues. In DNA form, the CDR3 reads TGTGCCAGTAGTATCTACGGGGCAGTCCTCGGCGGAGGCTACACCTTC. It specifies CASSIYGAVLGGGYTF.

J is TRBJ1-5 and V is TRBV6-6; unclear D gene. CDR3 length equals 14 residues. Germline V gene data show CDR1 as MNHNY and CDR2 as SVGAGI (reference sequence). Trimming left V 6 bases short and J 2 bases short, with 11 bases between. The CDR3 bases are TGTGCCAGCAGCCACCAGGACCGCAATCAGCCCCAGCATTTT. It specifies CASSHQDRNQPQHF.

Regarding this clone: A read error may explain this, as a much larger clone is one base away. The sample carries other DNA sequences with the same CDR3. The chain is built from TRBV6-5 and TRBJ1-1, with unresolved D. V lost 6 bases and J lost 1, with 3 bases in between. CDR3 size: 11 residues. CDR1 is MNHEY and CDR2 is SVGAGI in the germline V gene. CDR3 nucleotide sequence: TGTGCCAGCAGATCGAACACTGAAGCTTTCTTT. Translation gives CASRSNTEAFF.

This clone has more than one count but fewer than ten. This chain joins TRBV7-2 and TRBJ1-5; TRBD1 might be the D (5 bases). This CDR3 region has 15 residues. Germline V lookup: CDR1 SGHTA, CDR2 FQGNSA. V lost 5 bases and J lost 4, with 15 bases in between. The CDR3 region is CASSLRGGVNQPQHF. For the CDR3, the DNA is TGTGCCAGCAGCCTGCGGGGGGGGGTGAATCAGCCCCAGCATTTT. The whole variable domain, remainder taken from reference TRBV7-2 and TRBJ1-5, is GAGVSQSPSNKVTEKGKDVELRCDPISGHTALYWYRQSLGQGLEFLIYFQGNSAPDKSGLPSDRFSAERTGGSVSTLTIQRTQQEDSAVYLCASSLRGGVNQPQHFGDGTRLSIL.

This chain joins TRBV2 and TRBJ1-1; tentative D call: TRBD1 (6 bases). The CDR3 covers 14 residues. Germline CDR1 reads SNHLY; CDR2 reads FYNNEI. Trimming left V 6 bases short and J 4 bases short, with 15 bases between. This CDR3 reads CASRGITGSTEAFF. CDR3 DNA: TGTGCCAGCAGGGGTATAACAGGGTCCACTGAAGCTTTCTTT. Together with reference TRBV2 and TRBJ1-1, the CDR3 gives the full variable domain: EPEVTQTPSHQVTQMGQEVILRCVPISNHLYFYWYRQILGQKVEFLVSFYNNEISEKSEIFDDQFSVERPDGSNFTLKIRSTKLEDSAMYFCASRGITGSTEAFFGQGTRLTVV.

The chain uses TRBV5-6 and TRBJ2-7; D is unresolved. The length of the CDR3 is 14 residues. V was cut by 0 bases and J by 9 bases, with 16 bases left in between. Germline V gene data show CDR1 as SGHDT and CDR2 as YYEEEE. DNA for the CDR3: TGTGCCAGCAGCTTGGCCGGCCAGCCGTGGGTGCAGTACTTC. Translation gives CASSLAGQPWVQYF. The whole variable domain, filled in from reference TRBV5-6 and TRBJ2-7, reads DAGVTQSPTHLIKTRGQQVTLRCSPKSGHDTVSWYQQALGQGPQFIFQYYEEEERQRGNFPDRFSGHQFPNYSSELNVNALLLGDSALYLCASSLAGQPWVQYFGPGTRLTVT.

The rearrangement links TRBV7-9 to TRBJ1-1, with 7 bases fitting TRBD1. Germline values: CDR1 SEHNR, CDR2 FQNEAQ (reference sequence). Unmatched junction bases numbered 5, after V lost 5 bases and J lost 11 bases. This CDR3 contains 11 residues. CDR3 sequence: CASSTTGNAFF. DNA for the CDR3: TGTGCCAGCAGCACGACAGGGAATGCTTTCTTT.

This rearrangement joins TRBV18 to TRBJ2-1; 12 nucleotides match TRBD2. J lost 7 bases, V lost 3 bases, and 7 bases had no gene match. CDR3 length: 16 residues. CDR1 is KGHSH and CDR2 is LQKENI in the germline V gene. CDR3 loop: CASSPTGLAGANEQFF. CDR3 nucleotides: TGTGCCAGCTCACCGACGGGACTAGCGGGCGCGAATGAGCAGTTCTTC. Together with reference TRBV18 and TRBJ2-1, the CDR3 gives the full variable domain: NAGVMQNPRHLVRRRGQEARLRCSPMKGHSHVYWYRQLPEEGLKFMVYLQKENIIDESGMPKERFSAEFPKEGPSILRIQQVVRGDSAAYFCASSPTGLAGANEQFFGPGTRLTVL.

In the case of this clone: A much larger clone lies one base from this, so it may be a read error. The same CDR3 is also encoded by other DNA sequences in this sample. V is TRBV28 and J is TRBJ2-1; D gene uncertain. The V end was cut by 1 base, the J end by 6 bases, with 4 bases between. The CDR3 is 12 amino acids. Per germline, CDR1 MDHEN and CDR2 SYDVKM. The CDR3 region has the DNA TGTGCCAGCAGTTTATTGGGCAATGAGCAGTTCTTC. It yields the protein CASSLLGNEQFF.

The gene calls are TRBV5-1 and TRBJ1-2; D is undetermined. Trimming pared 0 bases from V and 1 base from J, leaving 7 bases between. CDR1 and CDR2 from the germline V gene are SGHRS and YFSETQ. CDR3 length: 14 residues. The CDR3: CASSLVGSNYGYTF. The CDR3 bases are TGCGCCAGCAGCTTGGTCGGCAGTAACTATGGCTACACCTTC.

J is TRBJ2-7 and V is TRBV5-1; 8 nucleotides line up with TRBD2. CDR3 length: 16 amino acids. V lost 1 base, J lost 6 bases, and 12 bases stayed unmatched. Germline V CDR1 and CDR2: SGHRS, YFSETQ. CDR3 coding DNA: TGCGCCAGCAGCTTGTCGTTAACGGGAGGGCTAGCCGAGCAGTACTTC. Protein product: CASSLSLTGGLAEQYF.

V is TRBV7-2 and J is TRBJ2-3; D may correspond to TRBD1 or TRBD2 (6 bases each). The V gene's germline CDR1 is SGHTA and CDR2 FQGNSA. This CDR3 comprises 17 residues. V lost 4 bases and J 2 bases, leaving 19 bases between the germline ends. The DNA of the CDR3 is TGTGCCAGCAGCTACCCGGGGGCAATCCCCTACACAGATACGCAGTATTTT. Translation: CASSYPGAIPYTDTQYF.

The chain recombines TRBV5-5 with TRBJ1-3; D gene unclear. Germline loops: CDR1 SGHKS, CDR2 YYEKEE (reference sequence). CDR3 length: 12 residues. The ends were cut back, 1 base at V and 8 bases at J, with 7 bases in the middle. CDR3 residues: CASSLWGDTIYF. In DNA form, the CDR3 reads TGTGCCAGCAGCTTGTGGGGAGACACCATATATTTT.

This clone has a single count. The chain carries TRBV9 and TRBJ1-5; D not certain. CDR1 and CDR2 (germline): SGDLS, YYNGEE. V was pared by 3 bases and J by 3 bases, with 10 bases between. There are 14 residues in the CDR3. In nucleotides, the CDR3 is TGTGCCAGCAGCGCGTCCGGGGTCAATCAGCCCCAGCATTTT. This sequence encodes CASSASGVNQPQHF.

The V call is TRBV7-9, the J call TRBJ2-1; 15 bases align to TRBD2. Germline assignment: CDR1 SEHNR and CDR2 FQNEAQ (reference sequence). The CDR3 is 17 residues long. V lost 5 bases, J lost 3 bases, and 5 bases stayed unmatched. DNA for the CDR3: TGTGCCAGCAGCCTTGGGACTAGCGGGAGGTTCTACAATGAGCAGTTCTTC. It codes for CASSLGTSGRFYNEQFF.